These 22 T cell receptor beta chains were sequenced from one sample in a study of blood T cell repertoires in COVID-19. The repertoire was sequenced with immunoSEQ multiplex PCR; TCRdb's copy has only in-frame clones and lacks some. Of 190,000 or so clones detected, approximately 86% appear once; the ten largest clones hold around 4.5%. Sequencing input: PBMCs or T cells enriched from blood (not recorded which). The receptors here all came from a woman aged 25 to 39 who had been exposed to COVID-19.

The rearrangement links TRBV10-2 to TRBJ1-2; the match to TRBD1 covers 8 bases. CDR3 length equals 15 residues. Germline-derived CDR1 and CDR2 are WSHSY and SAAADI. V gave up 5 bases and J gave up 1 base; unmatched junction bases: 6. The CDR3 nucleotides are TGCGCCAGCAGTCGGACAGGGATACTTAACTATGGCTACACCTTC. Its translation: CASSRTGILNYGYTF.

V usage is TRBV5-1 and J usage is TRBJ1-3; no clear D. Trimming removed 0 bases from V and 4 bases from J, with 8 bases in between. CDR3 length: 14 residues. The germline gives CDR1 SGHRS, CDR2 YFSETQ. CDR3 DNA: TGCGCCAGCAGCTTGGAGGGAGTCGGAAACACCATATATTTT. This codes for CASSLEGVGNTIYF.

Comment on this clone: One junction end disagrees with the germline gene, perhaps due to a read error. The rearrangement uses TRBV11-2 and TRBJ1-2; 7 bases map to TRBD1. This CDR3 spans 14 amino acids. CDR1 and CDR2 from the germline V gene are SGHAT and FQNNGV. The CDR3 protein is CASSLVGTDYDYTF. CDR3 sequence (DNA): TGTGCCAGCAGCTTAGTGGGGACAGACTATGACTACACCTTC.

The rearrangement links TRBV25-1 to TRBJ1-2; tentative D call: TRBD1 (5 bases). The CDR3 consists of 12 residues. Germline V gives CDR1 MGHDK, CDR2 SYGVNS. Trimming removed 9 bases from V and 4 bases from J, with 12 bases in between. CDR3 nucleotide sequence: TGTGCCAGTAGCACAGGCCTCTATGGCTACACCTTC. Translation: CASSTGLYGYTF.

This clone was observed a handful of times. The chain joins TRBV15 to TRBJ1-5, with D perhaps matching TRBD1 (5 bases). This CDR3 region has 16 residues. The V end was cut by 1 base, the J end by 0 bases, with 10 bases between. The germline CDR1 and CDR2 sequences are LNHNV and YYDKDF (reference sequence). The CDR3 protein is CATSRATDFSNQPQHF. The CDR3 DNA follows: TGTGCCACCAGCAGAGCGACAGATTTTAGCAATCAGCCCCAGCATTTT. The whole variable domain, remainder taken from reference TRBV15 and TRBJ1-5, is DAMVIQNPRYQVTQFGKPVTLSCSQTLNHNVMYWYQQKSSQAPKLLFHYYDKDFNNEADTPDNFQSRRPNTSFCFLDIRSPGLGDTAMYLCATSRATDFSNQPQHFGDGTRLSIL.

The V and J genes are TRBV7-9 and TRBJ2-1; perhaps TRBD2 as D (5 bases). There are 12 residues in the CDR3. The germline V gene encodes CDR1 SEHNR and CDR2 FQNEAQ (reference sequence). The V and J ends lost 6 bases and 8 bases respectively, with 11 bases between them. The CDR3 region has the DNA TGTGCCAGCAGGCCTGAGGGAGATGAGCAGTTCTTC. It specifies CASRPEGDEQFF.

The chain employs TRBV5-1 and TRBJ2-2; a possible D gene is TRBD1 (6 bases). This CDR3 has 15 residues. Germline CDR1 and CDR2: SGHRS and YFSETQ. The V end lost 4 bases, the J end lost 6 bases, and 16 bases lay between the germline ends. CDR3 amino acids: CASSADAGAAGELFF. The CDR3 nucleotides are TGCGCCAGCAGCGCGGATGCAGGGGCGGCCGGGGAGCTGTTTTTT. Combining the CDR3 with reference TRBV5-1 and TRBJ2-2 gives the whole variable domain KAGVTQTPRYLIKTRGQQVTLSCSPISGHRSVSWYQQTPGQGLQFLFEYFSETQRNKGNFPGRFSGRQFSNSRSEMNVSTLELGDSALYLCASSADAGAAGELFFGEGSRLTVL.

This rearrangement joins TRBV5-6 to TRBJ2-7; 7 positions match TRBD1. Germline V gene sequence: CDR1 SGHDT, CDR2 YYEEEE. With V trimmed by 3 bases and J by 4 bases, 16 bases remained unmatched. CDR3 length equals 17 residues. The CDR3 sequence is CASSSGTEEDHFYEQYF. CDR3 coding DNA: TGTGCCAGCAGCTCCGGGACAGAAGAAGACCATTTTTACGAGCAGTACTTC.

This chain uses TRBV6-1 with TRBJ1-1; 9 positions agree with TRBD1. V lost 3 bases and J lost 8; bases outside the gene matches: 10. This CDR3 spans 15 amino acids. Germline V gives CDR1 MNHNS, CDR2 SASEGT. For the CDR3, the DNA is TGTGCCAGCAGTGACCTTGGGACAGGGACGTCCGAAGCTTTCTTT. Translated, it gives CASSDLGTGTSEAFF.

V is TRBV19 and J is TRBJ2-1; 11 positions match TRBD1. The J segment lost 7 bases and the V segment lost 6 bases, leaving 11 bases of the junction unmatched. Looked up from germline, CDR1 is LNHDA and CDR2 is SQIVND (reference sequence). The CDR3 spans 16 residues. The CDR3 here is CASSPDTGTGGNEQFF. The CDR3 DNA follows: TGTGCCAGTAGCCCCGATACCGGGACAGGGGGGAATGAGCAGTTCTTC.

This clone was detected only a few times. Distinct nucleotide sequences in the sample also encode this CDR3. The V call is TRBV11-2, the J call TRBJ1-5, with a possible D match to TRBD1 (6 bases). This CDR3 spans 14 amino acids. V shed 5 bases and J shed 3 bases, with 11 bases lying between them. Germline loops: CDR1 SGHAT, CDR2 FQNNGV. The CDR3 loop is CASSLDRYNQPQHF. The DNA of the CDR3 is TGTGCCAGCAGCCTCGACAGGTACAATCAGCCCCAGCATTTT.

This rearrangement joins TRBV29-1 to TRBJ2-4, with a weak D call TRBD1 (6 bases). Germline CDR1 SQVTM, CDR2 ANQGSEA. There are 13 residues in the CDR3. V gave up 7 bases and J gave up 2 bases, with 12 bases separating them. The CDR3 reads CSAGTMTKNIQYF. In DNA, the CDR3 is TGCAGCGCCGGGACAATGACCAAAAACATTCAGTACTTC.

CDR3 residues: CASSYQRGAYEQYF. CDR3 nucleotide sequence: TGTGCCAGCAGTTACCAGCGGGGGGCCTACGAGCAGTACTTC. This sequence joins TRBV6-5 and TRBJ2-7; 9 positions match TRBD2. The CDR3 loop spans 14 amino acids. The V and J ends lost 2 bases and 2 bases, in that order; junction bases with no gene match: 1. CDR1 and CDR2 (germline): MNHEY, SVGAGI.

This clone has just a few counts. The chain uses TRBV12-3 or TRBV12-4 and TRBJ1-2; TRBD1 matches 9 bases. Unmatched junction bases numbered 6, after V lost 4 bases and J lost 9 bases. The CDR3 spans 13 residues. Here the CDR3 DNA reads TGTGCCAGCAGTTCTGGGACAGGGAGTAGCTACACCTTC. Its translation is CASSSGTGSSYTF.

This clone was found a few times. The V call is TRBV10-3, the J call TRBJ1-3; no clear D. The V gene's germline CDR1 is ENHRY and CDR2 SYGVKD. The germline V and J ends were trimmed by 2 bases and 0 bases, with 11 bases remaining between them. The CDR3 loop spans 16 amino acids. The CDR3 loop reads CAISETTARSGNTIYF. The DNA of the CDR3 is TGTGCCATCAGTGAGACCACAGCACGCTCTGGAAACACCATATATTTT.

The chain employs TRBV19 and TRBJ1-5; 7 bases match TRBD1. Per the germline V gene, CDR1 is LNHDA and CDR2 is SQIVND (reference sequence). Losses at the gene ends were 3 bases for V and 0 bases for J; bases not matched to a gene: 8. CDR3 size: 17 residues. CDR3 DNA sequence: TGTGCCAGTAGTATGGGGGACAGCGACTTTAGCAATCAGCCCCAGCATTTT. It codes for CASSMGDSDFSNQPQHF.

The genes are TRBV10-3 and TRBJ2-1, with 14 positions matching TRBD2. V gave up 3 bases and J gave up 0 bases; unmatched junction bases: 10. Per germline, CDR1 ENHRY and CDR2 SYGVKD. CDR3 length: 20 amino acids. The CDR3 is CAISEGTSGGTLSSYNEQFF. The CDR3, as DNA: TGTGCCATCAGTGAAGGGACTAGCGGGGGAACCCTCAGCTCCTACAATGAGCAGTTCTTC.

Points on this clone: A junction boundary mismatches the germline segment, possibly from a read error. The chain recombines TRBV7-7 with TRBJ2-2, with 8 bases fitting TRBD2. The CDR3 has 16 residues. The germline gives CDR1 SSHAT, CDR2 FNYEAQ (reference sequence). The CDR3, as DNA: TGTGCTAGCAGCCAAAGCGGGGGCCTAGGCACCGGGGAGCTGTTTTTT. Protein product: CASSQSGGLGTGELFF.

The chain employs TRBV25-1 and TRBJ1-6; 7 positions match TRBD1. Germline lookup yields CDR1 MGHDK and CDR2 SYGVNS. The CDR3 contains 16 residues. Unmatched junction bases numbered 8, after V lost 6 bases and J lost 3 bases. The CDR3 here is CASSQRTGDYNSPLHF. CDR3 coding DNA: TGTGCCAGCAGCCAAAGGACAGGCGACTATAATTCACCCCTCCACTTT.

Here the CDR3 reads CASRETGYGYTF. CDR3 nucleotide sequence: TGTGCCAGCAGAGAGACAGGCTATGGCTACACCTTC. The V call is TRBV6-5, the J call TRBJ1-2; D is perhaps TRBD1 (6 bases). This CDR3 has 12 residues. Trimming shortened V by 6 bases and J by 4 bases, and 9 bases separated the two germline ends. Germline CDR1 MNHEY, CDR2 SVGAGI.

There are a few counts of this clone. V gene TRBV18 combines with J gene TRBJ1-1, with a tentative D call TRBD1 (6 bases). V was shortened by 4 bases and J by 0 bases, with 15 bases between the two germline ends. Germline V lookup: CDR1 KGHSH, CDR2 LQKENI. This CDR3 contains 16 residues. The CDR3 nucleotides read TGTGCCAGCTCACTTACTCAGGGGACAATGAACACTGAAGCTTTCTTT. Translated, it gives CASSLTQGTMNTEAFF. Full variable domain (rest looked up from reference TRBV18 and TRBJ1-1): NAGVMQNPRHLVRRRGQEARLRCSPMKGHSHVYWYRQLPEEGLKFMVYLQKENIIDESGMPKERFSAEFPKEGPSILRIQQVVRGDSAAYFCASSLTQGTMNTEAFFGQGTRLTVV.

The chain carries TRBV5-1 and TRBJ2-7, with 11 bases matching TRBD1. With V trimmed by 4 bases and J by 11 bases, 11 bases remained unmatched. CDR3 size: 14 residues. Per the germline V gene, CDR1 is SGHRS and CDR2 is YFSETQ. CDR3: CASSAGTGGRAEYF. The CDR3 DNA reads as TGCGCCAGCAGCGCCGGGACAGGGGGTAGGGCTGAGTACTTC.